The 27 T cell receptor beta chains reported below all come from one sample, sequenced in a study of cytomegalovirus exposure and HLA in healthy donors. The table came from immunoSEQ multiplex PCR; TCRdb's copy has only in-frame clones and leaves some out. Of about 74,000 clones in the sample, less than 95% were seen once. Sequenced input: PBMCs. The source of these receptors is a woman younger than 35 in good health and CMV-seropositive.

The chain carries TRBV30 and TRBJ2-1; 9 positions agree with TRBD2. V was pared by 0 bases and J by 9 bases, with 6 bases of the junction left unmatched. This CDR3 is built from 14 residues. In germline, CDR1 is GTSNPN, CDR2 SVGIG (reference sequence). The CDR3 region has the DNA TGTGCCTGGAGTGTAGCCAGCGGGAGGAGTGAGCAGTTCTTC. It encodes CAWSVASGRSEQFF.

The sample holds a few counts of this clone. CDR3: CASFGGRADTQYF. The CDR3 DNA follows: TGTGCCAGCTTCGGGGGTAGGGCAGATACGCAGTATTTT. J is TRBJ2-3 and V is TRBV6-5; D perhaps matches TRBD2 (6 bases). In germline, CDR1 is MNHEY, CDR2 SVGAGI. CDR3 length equals 13 residues. Trimming took off 8 bases at V and 4 bases at J, with 13 bases between the two ends.

This clone appeared a single time. The chain carries TRBV7-2 and TRBJ1-2, with D possibly matching TRBD1 (6 bases). With 3 bases removed from V and 6 bases from J, the gap between germline ends came to 11 bases. Germline CDR1 is SGHTA and CDR2 is FQGNSA. The CDR3 is 13 residues long. The CDR3 sequence: CASSFRGTDGYTF. In nucleotides, the CDR3 is TGTGCCAGCAGCTTCAGGGGAACGGATGGCTACACCTTC.

The chain couples TRBV7-9 to TRBJ2-1, with TRBD2 matching over 11 bases. V was clipped by 1 base and J by 10 bases; unmatched bases: 9. This CDR3 has 16 amino acids. Germline assignment: CDR1 SEHNR and CDR2 FQNEAQ (reference sequence). The CDR3 bases are TGTGCCAGCAGCTTAGGGGGACTAGCGGTTGCGAGGGAGCAGTTCTTC. Translating it yields CASSLGGLAVAREQFF.

The chain employs TRBV5-4 and TRBJ2-5, with TRBD2 matching over 7 bases. V lost 4 bases, J lost 1 base, and 16 bases stayed unmatched. In germline, CDR1 is SGHNT, CDR2 YYREEE (reference sequence). The CDR3 is 18 amino acids. The CDR3 loop reads CASSPGGRGAGSQETQYF. The CDR3 DNA is TGTGCCAGCAGCCCGGGGGGACGTGGTGCCGGGTCCCAAGAGACCCAGTACTTC.

The chain uses TRBV4-1 and TRBJ2-7; 8 nucleotides align to TRBD2. The CDR3 is made up of 16 amino acids. Trimming at V came to 0 bases and at J to 2 bases, leaving 6 bases not matched to a gene. Germline V gives CDR1 MGHRA, CDR2 YSYEKL. The CDR3 loop reads CASSQEGAGAPYEQYF. The DNA for the CDR3 is TGCGCCAGCAGCCAAGAGGGAGCGGGAGCTCCCTACGAGCAGTACTTC.

The chain has TRBV6-6 and TRBJ2-2, with a possible D match to TRBD1 (6 bases). CDR1 is MNHNY and CDR2 is SVGAGI in the germline V gene (reference sequence). V lost 7 bases and J lost 4, with 16 bases in between. This CDR3 has 15 amino acids. This CDR3 is CASTPRGVSTGELFF. CDR3 in DNA: TGTGCCAGCACCCCCAGGGGAGTAAGCACCGGGGAGCTGTTTTTT.

The CDR3 loop is CASNSGTGGEKLFF. The CDR3 DNA reads as TGTGCCAGCAATTCCGGGACAGGGGGAGAAAAACTGTTTTTT. The chain employs TRBV27 and TRBJ1-4; 11 bases are shared with TRBD1. This CDR3 comprises 14 residues. V lost 7 bases to trimming and J lost 8 bases; unmatched junction nucleotides: 6. Germline V gives CDR1 MNHEY, CDR2 SMNVEV (reference sequence).

This chain connects TRBV27 to TRBJ2-5; 12 bases fit TRBD1. Germline loops: CDR1 MNHEY, CDR2 SMNVEV (reference sequence). V shed 5 bases and J 0 bases; nucleotides not matched to a gene: 10. The CDR3 has 18 amino acids. Here the CDR3 DNA reads TGTGCCAGCAGTGGGGGGACAGGGGGCGCGCGGTACCAAGAGACCCAGTACTTC. It codes for CASSGGTGGARYQETQYF.

Here the CDR3 reads CSIWTGANLGAEAFF. CDR3 in DNA: TGCAGCATATGGACAGGGGCGAACTTGGGGGCTGAAGCTTTCTTT. The chain has TRBV29-1 and TRBJ1-1; 9 nucleotides align to TRBD1. CDR3 size: 15 residues. The J segment lost 6 bases and the V segment lost 8 bases, leaving 16 bases of the junction unmatched. Germline assignment: CDR1 SQVTM and CDR2 ANQGSEA.

This rearrangement joins TRBV5-4 to TRBJ2-1; D uncertain. This CDR3 has 14 amino acids. Trimming removed 1 base at V and 0 bases at J, with 5 bases between. CDR1 and CDR2 (germline): SGHNT, YYREEE (reference sequence). CDR3 nucleotide sequence: TGTGCCAGCAGCTTGTATAGCTCCTACAATGAGCAGTTCTTC. It translates to CASSLYSSYNEQFF.

The rearrangement joins TRBV30 to TRBJ1-4; a weak D match, TRBD1 (5 bases). CDR1 is GTSNPN, CDR2 SVGIG, per germline (reference sequence). The CDR3 runs 15 residues. The ends were cut back, 0 bases at V and 6 bases at J, with 14 bases in the middle. Here the CDR3 DNA reads TGTGCCTGGAGTGTACCCGGGGGAATTCATGAAAAACTGTTTTTT. This sequence encodes CAWSVPGGIHEKLFF.

This rearrangement joins TRBV5-4 to TRBJ1-2; D unresolved. The CDR3 covers 13 residues. With 3 bases removed from V and 6 bases from J, the gap between germline ends came to 12 bases. Germline V CDR1 and CDR2: SGHNT, YYREEE (reference sequence). The CDR3 DNA is TGTGCCAGCAGCTCGCCCGGGGTGAATGGCTACACCTTC. Translation gives CASSSPGVNGYTF.

J is TRBJ2-7 and V is TRBV11-1; maybe TRBD2 (5 bases). V shed 1 base and J shed 2 bases, with 12 bases lying between them. Germline lookup yields CDR1 SGHAT and CDR2 FQDESV (reference sequence). This CDR3 spans 15 amino acids. The CDR3 loop is CASSLDIASAYEQYF. The CDR3 nucleotides are TGTGCCAGCAGCTTAGACATAGCGTCCGCCTACGAGCAGTACTTC.

The chain recombines TRBV11-1 with TRBJ1-2; no definite D call. CDR3 length: 14 amino acids. Trimming took off 7 bases at V and 5 bases at J, with 17 bases between the two ends. Per the germline V gene, CDR1 is SGHAT and CDR2 is FQDESV (reference sequence). The CDR3 coding sequence is TGTGCCAGCACCCCCTCGGAGGGAGAATATGGCTACACCTTC. It codes for CASTPSEGEYGYTF. The complete variable domain, with remaining parts taken from reference TRBV11-1 and TRBJ1-2, reads EAEVAQSPRYKITEKSQAVAFWCDPISGHATLYWYRQILGQGPELLVQFQDESVVDDSQLPKDRFSAERLKGVDSTLKIQPAELGDSAMYLCASTPSEGEYGYTFGSGTRLTVV.

On this clone itself: The identical CDR3 is also encoded by other nucleotide sequences in the sample. The chain is built from TRBV5-6 and TRBJ2-2, with D possibly matching TRBD2 (6 bases). Germline loops: CDR1 SGHDT, CDR2 YYEEEE. The CDR3 is 15 residues long. With 6 bases removed from V and 0 bases from J, the gap between germline ends came to 12 bases. The CDR3 nucleotides are TGTGCCAGCACCCAGGGCGGGACGAACACCGGGGAGCTGTTTTTT. Residues: CASTQGGTNTGELFF.

This chain joins TRBV7-2 and TRBJ1-2; TRBD1 matches 8 bases. Germline CDR1 reads SGHTA; CDR2 reads FQGNSA. Losses at the gene ends were 4 bases for V and 1 base for J; bases not matched to a gene: 2. The CDR3 length is 14 residues. The CDR3 coding sequence is TGTGCCAGCAGCTCGGACAGGGTTAACTATGGCTACACCTTC. Translating it yields CASSSDRVNYGYTF.

The chain joins TRBV2 to TRBJ1-4; D may be TRBD1 (5 bases). V was trimmed by 7 bases and J by 6 bases, leaving 12 bases between them. Germline V lookup: CDR1 SNHLY, CDR2 FYNNEI. This CDR3 spans 13 amino acids. The CDR3 DNA follows: TGTGCCAGCACCAGAGACAGCGATGAAAAACTGTTTTTT. Its translation is CASTRDSDEKLFF.

The rearrangement uses TRBV7-8 and TRBJ2-5; 9 nucleotides align to TRBD1. Trimming removed 4 bases from V and 3 bases from J; junction bases left unmatched: 6. The CDR3 consists of 15 residues. Germline V gene data show CDR1 as SGHVS and CDR2 as FQNEAQ. CDR3 DNA sequence: TGTGCCAGCAGCTGGGGACAGGGTCCAGAAGAGACCCAGTACTTC. It translates to CASSWGQGPEETQYF.

The V and J genes are TRBV7-9 and TRBJ2-5; 9 nucleotides line up with TRBD2. The CDR3 is made up of 15 amino acids. Germline V gives CDR1 SEHNR, CDR2 FQNEAQ (reference sequence). J was trimmed by 2 bases and V by 5 bases; bases with no gene match: 6. CDR3 DNA sequence: TGTGCCAGCAGCCCCCGGACTAGCGTTCAAGAGACCCAGTACTTC. This codes for CASSPRTSVQETQYF.

The chain employs TRBV5-4 and TRBJ2-3; 7 positions agree with TRBD1. Trimming cost V 0 bases and J 1 base; bases outside gene matches: 5. The CDR3 runs 16 residues. Germline V gene lookup returns CDR1 SGHNT and CDR2 YYREEE (reference sequence). The CDR3 loop is CASSLASDRGTDTQYF. The CDR3 nucleotides read TGTGCCAGCAGCTTGGCCTCCGACAGGGGCACAGATACGCAGTATTTT.

V is TRBV19 and J is TRBJ2-1; TRBD1 matches 8 bases. CDR3 length: 17 residues. J was trimmed by 5 bases and V by 5 bases; bases with no gene match: 14. The germline V gene has CDR1 LNHDA and CDR2 SQIVND (reference sequence). This chain's CDR3 is CASSPGTGIVLDNEQFF. CDR3 DNA sequence: TGTGCCAGTAGTCCGGGGACAGGTATCGTCCTAGACAATGAGCAGTTCTTC. The full variable domain, in which reference TRBV19 and TRBJ2-1 provide the parts outside the CDR3, is DGGITQSPKYLFRKEGQNVTLSCEQNLNHDAMYWYRQDPGQGLRLIYYSQIVNDFQKGDIAEGYSVSREKKESFPLTVTSAQKNPTAFYLCASSPGTGIVLDNEQFFGPGTRLTVL.

The gene calls are TRBV30 and TRBJ2-5; D is perhaps TRBD1 (6 bases). Germline CDR1 and CDR2: GTSNPN and SVGIG (reference sequence). The V end was cut by 4 bases, the J end by 4 bases, with 22 bases between. This CDR3 is built from 16 residues. The DNA of the CDR3 is TGTGCCTGGACCATACCTGGGTCAGGGGCATCAGAGACCCAGTACTTC. It yields the protein CAWTIPGSGASETQYF.

The rearrangement links TRBV13 to TRBJ1-3; 8 nucleotides line up with TRBD1. J lost 1 base, V lost 5 bases, and 7 bases had no gene match. This CDR3 comprises 16 residues. Germline loops: CDR1 PRHDT, CDR2 FYEKMQ (reference sequence). The CDR3 spells CASSVRDRWSGNTIYF. The DNA of the CDR3 is TGTGCCAGCAGCGTTAGGGACAGGTGGTCTGGAAACACCATATATTTT.

The chain joins TRBV5-1 to TRBJ1-3; D is undetermined. The CDR3 has 15 amino acids. V dropped 0 bases and J dropped 0 bases, with 7 bases sitting between them. Germline V CDR1 and CDR2: SGHRS, YFSETQ. CDR3 nucleotide sequence: TGCGCCAGCAGCTTGGGGTCGGTCTCTGGAAACACCATATATTTT. Protein product: CASSLGSVSGNTIYF.

The chain couples TRBV9 to TRBJ2-1, with 11 positions matching TRBD2. The CDR3 is made up of 15 amino acids. Germline-derived CDR1 and CDR2 are SGDLS and YYNGEE. The J segment lost 7 bases and the V segment lost 0 bases, leaving 3 bases of the junction unmatched. The CDR3 bases are TGTGCCAGCAGCGTAGGACTAGCGGGAAGGAATGAGCAGTTCTTC. Its translation: CASSVGLAGRNEQFF.

This chain uses TRBV14 with TRBJ2-7, with 9 bases matching TRBD2. The CDR3 sequence is 15 residues long. CDR1 and CDR2 (germline): SGHDN, FVKESK. The ends lost 8 bases at V and 4 bases at J; junction bases unmatched: 12. CDR3 coding DNA: TGTGCCAGCGGAGCCGTGACTAGCGGCCCTTACGAGCAGTACTTC. The encoded protein is CASGAVTSGPYEQYF.